This T cell receptor beta chain was sequenced in a study of monozygotic twins with cystic fibrosis. Study information: Roughly 2.8 micrograms of fragmented DNA underwent approximately 15 PCR cycles for library preparation.

TCRdb's table, derived via immunoSEQ multiplex PCR, lists solely in-frame clones and lacks some. The sample consists of approximately 34,000 clones, around 82% of them appearing once. General study findings and limits: J usage was most co-twin-similar in 8 of 16 pairs, V in 13. Monozygotic CF twin pairs shared significantly more nucleotide-identical clonotypes than unrelated CF individuals did.

Germline CDR1 and CDR2: KGHSH and LQKENI. This CDR3 has 16 amino acids. V was pared by 1 base and J by 4 bases, with 14 bases between. A note on this clone: The antigen remains undetermined.

The TCR comes from a girl aged 2-10 years with cystic fibrosis. The chain has TRBV18 and TRBJ2-1, with D unresolved. The sequencing sample was made of blood. CDR3 amino acids: CASSPQVPRQYNEQFF. The CDR3 DNA sequence: TGTGCCAGCTCACCACAGGTCCCCAGGCAGTACAATGAGCAGTTCTTC.